Below are 26 T cell receptor beta chains sequenced from a single sample in a study of blood T cell repertoires in COVID-19. Produced via immunoSEQ multiplex PCR; TCRdb's table is partial and in-frame only. Here the sample spans about 220,000 clones, almost 85% being singletons. Sample: PBMCs or T cells enriched from blood (not recorded which). The receptors come from a man aged 40-50 years who had recovered from COVID-19.

The V gene is TRBV21-1, the J gene TRBJ2-2; the table's D call of TRBD1 was not tested on the DNA. TRBV21-1 is reported as a pseudogene. The CDR3 spans 15 residues. CDR3 nucleotide sequence: TGTGCCAGCAGCACCGGGACAGGGTATGAAGGGGAGCTGTTTTTT. This translates into CASSTGTGYEGELFF.

Remarks on this clone: The same CDR3 also results from other DNA sequences found in this sample. The V call is TRBV5-1, the J call TRBJ1-5, with 7 bases lining up with TRBD1. Germline assignment: CDR1 SGHRS and CDR2 YFSETQ. V lost 3 bases and J lost 4; bases outside the gene matches: 4. There are 14 residues in the CDR3. CDR3 nucleotide sequence: TGCGCCAGCAGCTCGGGACAGCCTAATCAGCCCCAGCATTTT. Amino acid sequence: CASSSGQPNQPQHF.

This clone was found once. V is TRBV11-2 and J is TRBJ1-4; D is possibly TRBD1 (6 bases). The ends were cut back, 0 bases at V and 7 bases at J, with 18 bases in the middle. The length of the CDR3 is 17 residues. Germline V lookup: CDR1 SGHAT, CDR2 FQNNGV. The CDR3 region has the DNA TGTGCCAGCAGCTTAGATTTTGAACAGGGTGTTGGTGAAAAACTGTTTTTT. Amino acid sequence: CASSLDFEQGVGEKLFF.

The chain's CDR3 is CASSLVAGPYNEQFF. CDR3 DNA sequence: TGCGCCAGCAGCTTGGTTGCGGGCCCCTACAATGAGCAGTTCTTC. The V call is TRBV5-1, the J call TRBJ2-1; maybe TRBD2 (5 bases). In germline, CDR1 is SGHRS, CDR2 YFSETQ. The length of the CDR3 is 15 residues. Trimming stripped 0 bases from V and 2 bases from J, with 9 bases between.

The chain is built from TRBV7-3 and TRBJ1-1; perhaps TRBD1 as D (5 bases). The CDR3 consists of 13 residues. The V gene lost 6 bases and the J gene lost 4 bases, with 12 bases spanning the gap. Germline V lookup: CDR1 SGHTA, CDR2 FQGTGA. As DNA, the CDR3 is TGTGCCAGCAGACTCAGGGAGGGCACTGAAGCTTTCTTT. It encodes CASRLREGTEAFF.

V gene TRBV15 combines with J gene TRBJ2-7; 7 positions agree with TRBD1. The CDR3 runs 13 residues. The J segment lost 5 bases and the V segment lost 3 bases, leaving 4 bases of the junction unmatched. Germline V lookup: CDR1 LNHNV, CDR2 YYDKDF (reference sequence). The chain's CDR3 is CATSSDRAHEQYF. The CDR3 DNA follows: TGTGCCACCAGCAGCGACAGGGCCCACGAGCAGTACTTC. The complete variable domain, with remaining parts taken from reference TRBV15 and TRBJ2-7, reads DAMVIQNPRYQVTQFGKPVTLSCSQTLNHNVMYWYQQKSSQAPKLLFHYYDKDFNNEADTPDNFQSRRPNTSFCFLDIRSPGLGDTAMYLCATSSDRAHEQYFGPGTRLTVT.

The gene calls are TRBV10-3 and TRBJ1-1; TRBD1 agrees at 8 bases. The CDR3 contains 17 residues. Germline V CDR1 and CDR2: ENHRY, SYGVKD. Trimming took 0 bases from V and 2 from J; bases not matched to a gene: 8. The CDR3 is CAISESWQGAINTEAFF. CDR3 nucleotide sequence: TGTGCCATCAGTGAGTCGTGGCAGGGGGCGATCAACACTGAAGCTTTCTTT.

This clone was seen a single time. The chain uses TRBV5-6 and TRBJ2-1, with TRBD1 matching over 12 bases. Per the germline V gene, CDR1 is SGHDT and CDR2 is YYEEEE. After removal of 5 bases from V and 12 bases from J, the junction contained 12 bases not matched to a gene. CDR3 size: 15 residues. DNA of the CDR3: TGTGCCAGCAGTGGCTTAACCGGGACAGGGGGCTGGCAGTTCTTC. Residues: CASSGLTGTGGWQFF.

This clone has just a few counts. V is TRBV18 and J is TRBJ1-6; D is ambiguous. Germline V gives CDR1 KGHSH, CDR2 LQKENI. Trimming stripped 4 bases from V and 5 bases from J, with 9 bases between. The CDR3 spans 14 residues. The DNA for the CDR3 is TGTGCCAGCTCACTTCCGAGGCATAATTCACCCCTCCACTTT. It is translated as CASSLPRHNSPLHF.

CDR3 in amino acids: CATSRARQGVWREIYNEQFF. Here the CDR3 DNA reads TGTGCCACCAGCAGAGCCCGACAGGGGGTTTGGCGGGAGATCTACAATGAGCAGTTCTTC. The chain has TRBV15 and TRBJ2-1; 9 positions match TRBD1. V gave up 1 base and J gave up 3 bases; unmatched junction bases: 16. Germline V gene data show CDR1 as LNHNV and CDR2 as YYDKDF (reference sequence). The CDR3 loop spans 20 amino acids.

This clone has a handful of counts. The chain links TRBV21-1 to TRBJ1-5. TRBV21-1 has pseudogene status. This CDR3 contains 16 residues. This CDR3 is CASSKENRERGQPQHF. Written as DNA, the CDR3 is TGTGCCAGCAGCAAAGAAAACAGGGAGCGGGGACAGCCCCAGCATTTT.

In DNA, the CDR3 is TGTGCCAGCAGTCCCCCCGCGGCGCCAGATACGCAGTATTTT. This encodes CASSPPAAPDTQYF. The genes are TRBV27 and TRBJ2-3; no reliable D call. The CDR3 covers 14 residues. Germline V lookup: CDR1 MNHEY, CDR2 SMNVEV (reference sequence). V lost 5 bases, J lost 4 bases, and 13 bases lay in between.

The chain recombines TRBV2 with TRBJ2-7; 7 nucleotides line up with TRBD1. V lost 9 bases, J lost 0 bases, and 8 bases stayed unmatched. Per the germline V gene, CDR1 is SNHLY and CDR2 is FYNNEI. CDR3 length equals 14 residues. This CDR3 reads CASSDRAYSYEQYF. The CDR3 nucleotides are TGTGCCAGTTCAGACAGGGCATACTCCTACGAGCAGTACTTC.

This clone was seen only once. The rearrangement joins TRBV2 to TRBJ2-7; the D gene is possibly TRBD1 (5 bases). The CDR3 spans 14 residues. V dropped 4 bases and J dropped 4 bases, with 14 bases sitting between them. Looked up from germline, CDR1 is SNHLY and CDR2 is FYNNEI. The CDR3 DNA follows: TGTGCCAGCAGTGTCGTCAGACAGACGTACGAGCAGTACTTC. Its translation is CASSVVRQTYEQYF.

The J gene is TRBJ1-4, the V gene TRBV4-1; D uncertain. The CDR3 consists of 15 residues. Germline lookup yields CDR1 MGHRA and CDR2 YSYEKL. V shed 3 bases and J shed 3 bases, with 11 bases lying between them. DNA for the CDR3: TGCGCCAGCAGCCACCTTAGCGGGGCTAATGAAAAACTGTTTTTT. Protein product: CASSHLSGANEKLFF.

V usage is TRBV2 and J usage is TRBJ1-5; 7 positions match TRBD1. The germline V gene has CDR1 SNHLY and CDR2 FYNNEI. The CDR3 totals 15 residues. V was clipped by 4 bases and J by 2 bases; unmatched bases: 5. In DNA form, the CDR3 reads TGTGCCAGCAGTGGGCAGGGGGGTGGCAATCAGCCCCAGCATTTT. Translated: CASSGQGGGNQPQHF.

The chain recombines TRBV30 with TRBJ1-6; 9 bases fit TRBD1. V was pared by 1 base and J by 5 bases, with 9 bases of the junction left unmatched. CDR1 GTSNPN and CDR2 SVGIG come from the germline V gene (reference sequence). This CDR3 has 17 residues. As DNA, the CDR3 is TGTGCCTGGAGTGACCCGACAGGGGGGGCCGATAATTCACCCCTCCACTTT. Amino acids: CAWSDPTGGADNSPLHF.

V is TRBV28 and J is TRBJ2-7; 11 bases fit TRBD1. V trimming: 5 bases; J trimming: 1 base; junction bases outside the gene matches: 7. Germline V gene sequence: CDR1 MDHEN, CDR2 SYDVKM. The CDR3 is 16 residues long. CDR3 protein: CASSLGGDRGSYEQYF. The CDR3 DNA reads TGTGCCAGCAGTCTAGGTGGGGACAGGGGGTCCTACGAGCAGTACTTC.

The genes are TRBV29-1 and TRBJ2-7; tentative D call: TRBD2 (5 bases). The germline CDR1 and CDR2 sequences are SQVTM and ANQGSEA. The CDR3 has 12 residues. Trimming took off 5 bases at V and 7 bases at J, with 15 bases between the two ends. CDR3 in DNA: TGCAGCGTTACTTCGGGGATCGTGGAGCAGTACTTC. This translates into CSVTSGIVEQYF.

This clone was counted only a few times. CDR3 nucleotide sequence: TGTGCCAGCAGCTTAGGGATGAGGGACAGGGTACCGTGGGAGCAGTACTTC. Translated, it gives CASSLGMRDRVPWEQYF. This chain links TRBV7-3 with TRBJ2-7, with 9 bases matching TRBD1. Germline V lookup: CDR1 SGHTA, CDR2 FQGTGA. This CDR3 has 17 amino acids. V dropped 2 bases and J dropped 7; count of bases not matched to a gene: 15.

This clone was detected a few times. The same CDR3 is also encoded by other DNA sequences in this sample. This chain uses TRBV5-1 with TRBJ1-5, with 9 bases lining up with TRBD1. CDR1 is SGHRS and CDR2 is YFSETQ in the germline V gene. V gave up 7 bases and J gave up 7 bases; unmatched junction bases: 6. This CDR3 has 13 residues. CDR3 nucleotide sequence: TGCGCCAGCTCCCGGGACAGGGACCAGCCCCAGCATTTT. Translation gives CASSRDRDQPQHF. The complete variable domain, with remaining parts taken from reference TRBV5-1 and TRBJ1-5, reads KAGVTQTPRYLIKTRGQQVTLSCSPISGHRSVSWYQQTPGQGLQFLFEYFSETQRNKGNFPGRFSGRQFSNSRSEMNVSTLELGDSALYLCASSRDRDQPQHFGDGTRLSIL.

This chain connects TRBV5-1 to TRBJ2-7; 9 bases match TRBD1. This CDR3 region has 14 residues. The ends lost 4 bases at V and 3 bases at J; junction bases unmatched: 5. Germline V gene lookup returns CDR1 SGHRS and CDR2 YFSETQ. CDR3 sequence: CASSVDRGNYEQYF. In nucleotides, the CDR3 is TGCGCCAGCAGCGTCGACAGGGGGAACTACGAGCAGTACTTC. The variable domain in full, with the rest retrieved from reference TRBV5-1 and TRBJ2-7, is KAGVTQTPRYLIKTRGQQVTLSCSPISGHRSVSWYQQTPGQGLQFLFEYFSETQRNKGNFPGRFSGRQFSNSRSEMNVSTLELGDSALYLCASSVDRGNYEQYFGPGTRLTVT.

The rearrangement joins TRBV5-1 to TRBJ2-5, with D perhaps matching TRBD1 (6 bases). V lost 4 bases, J lost 3 bases, and 13 bases lay in between. This CDR3 is built from 14 residues. CDR1 SGHRS and CDR2 YFSETQ come from the germline V gene. The chain's CDR3 is CASSPTQGKETQYF. The CDR3 coding sequence is TGCGCCAGCAGCCCAACACAGGGTAAAGAGACCCAGTACTTC.

This clone came up once. The chain is built from TRBV7-8 and TRBJ2-7, with a weak D call TRBD1 (7 bases). V lost 5 bases and J 2 bases, leaving 13 bases between the germline ends. Germline V CDR1 and CDR2: SGHVS, FQNEAQ. This CDR3 is built from 14 residues. The CDR3 spells CASSRLGGPYEQYF. The CDR3 DNA follows: TGTGCCAGCAGCCGACTAGGGGGCCCCTACGAGCAGTACTTC.

The chain has TRBV7-8 and TRBJ1-2; D remains ambiguous. Trimming removed 5 bases from V and 4 bases from J, with 14 bases in between. The germline V gene has CDR1 SGHVS and CDR2 FQNEAQ. The CDR3 extends over 14 amino acids. In nucleotides, the CDR3 is TGTGCCAGCAGCCCTTCTTCAGGTCTCTATGGCTACACCTTC. As protein: CASSPSSGLYGYTF.

The chain has TRBV28 and TRBJ1-2; maybe TRBD1 (5 bases). The germline V and J ends were trimmed by 7 bases and 5 bases, with 17 bases remaining between them. There are 14 residues in the CDR3. Germline V lookup: CDR1 MDHEN, CDR2 SYDVKM. The CDR3 DNA reads TGTGCCAGCACCCGAAAGGGAGGGGATTATGGCTACACCTTC. This encodes CASTRKGGDYGYTF.